This TCR beta chain was retrieved from a study of cytomegalovirus exposure and HLA in healthy donors. Study-wide results and caveats: Apart from CMV serostatus, no immune exposure information was available. There were reportedly fewer N-insertions in an Asian-associated ancestry cluster than the roughly 670-donor mean, in a later analysis. In an earlier analysis, in some 500 donors, most V segments appeared productive either ~87% or ~30% of the time. V segments that were indistinguishable, TRBV6-2 and TRBV6-3 among them, were omitted from analysis.

On this clone itself: The target antigen is unknown.

CDR1 SGHTA and CDR2 FQGNSA come from the germline V gene. The CDR3 has 17 amino acids. V was shortened by 1 base and J by 9 bases, with 19 bases between the two germline ends. Both 60 Vbeta primers and 13 Jbeta primers went into the PCR. Clones were sequenced by immunoSEQ multiplex PCR, and TCRdb holds only the in-frame ones, with some missing. The sample records roughly 100,000 clones, around 78% being singletons. The clonotype was recovered from a man aged 35-49 years in good health and CMV-seronegative. V gene TRBV7-2 combines with J gene TRBJ1-6; the D gene is possibly TRBD1 (6 bases). Sequences were obtained from PBMCs. As DNA, the CDR3 is TGTGCCAGCAGCTTAGAGGGGGGGGGTTATGGGGGTTCACCCCTCCACTTT. Amino acid sequence: CASSLEGGGYGGSPLHF. The variable domain in full, completed from reference TRBV7-2 and TRBJ1-6, reads GAGVSQSPSNKVTEKGKDVELRCDPISGHTALYWYRQSLGQGLEFLIYFQGNSAPDKSGLPSDRFSAERTGGSVSTLTIQRTQQEDSAVYLCASSLEGGGYGGSPLHFGNGTRLTVT.